This entry describes one TCR beta chain. This sample was taken from a study of control samples from healthy donors and cancer patients. Sequencing was performed with immunoSEQ multiplex PCR; in TCRdb, only in-frame clones are kept and a portion is missing. Of 60,000 to 100,000 clones in the sample, approximately 89% were seen once. The source of this sequence is a man aged 50 to 59 in good health. Sequenced sample: blood.

CDR3 sequence reads: CASSPNPGGTEAFF. CDR3 DNA: TGCGCCAGCAGCCCAAACCCAGGGGGCACTGAAGCTTTCTTT. The chain uses TRBV5-1 and TRBJ1-1; 7 bases map to TRBD1. Germline CDR1 reads SGHRS; CDR2 reads YFSETQ. The CDR3 is made up of 14 amino acids. After removal of 4 bases from V and 4 bases from J, the junction contained 7 bases not matched to a gene.